Listed below are T cell receptor beta chains from one sample, sequenced in a study of blood T cell repertoires in COVID-19. The assay was immunoSEQ multiplex PCR, and TCRdb's table has in-frame clones only and misses some. The sample records about 140,000 clones, about 79% being singletons. The sample consisted of peripheral blood. These receptors were taken from an elderly woman with active or convalescent COVID-19. Each CDR3 is given with its conserved first and last residue. D genes are given only for firm matches. The listing skips clone size in some rows; elsewhere it reads once, few, many or a size class.

j_call: TRBJ2-6
d_call: TRBD1
clone_size: .
v_call: TRBV27
cdr3_aa: CASSFAQGAGANVLTF
cdr3_nt: TGTGCCAGCAGTTTCGCACAGGGGGCTGGGGCCAACGTCCTGACTTTC

j_call: TRBJ2-7
d_call: TRBD2
clone_size: .
v_call: TRBV7-6
cdr3_aa: CASSPSGTSVDEQYF
cdr3_nt: TGTGCCAGCAGCCCCTCCGGGACTAGCGTCGACGAGCAGTACTTC

j_call: TRBJ2-1
d_call: TRBD2
clone_size: .
v_call: TRBV11-3
cdr3_aa: CASSLVCERGTNEQFF
cdr3_nt: TGTGCCAGCAGCTTGGTCTGCGAGCGGGGAACTAATGAGCAGTTCTTC

j_call: TRBJ1-1
d_call: TRBD1
clone_size: .
v_call: TRBV4-1
cdr3_aa: CASSPGTGEAFF
cdr3_nt: TGCGCCAGCAGCCCCGGGACAGGAGAAGCTTTCTTT

j_call: TRBJ1-2
d_call: TRBD1
clone_size: .
v_call: TRBV18
cdr3_aa: CASSPGTGVSGYTF
cdr3_nt: TGTGCCAGCTCACCTGGGACAGGGGTGAGTGGCTACACCTTC

j_call: TRBJ2-2
d_call: .
clone_size: .
v_call: TRBV4-2
cdr3_aa: CASSPSSLASPGELFF
cdr3_nt: TGTGCCAGCAGCCCTTCTTCCCTAGCCTCCCCCGGGGAGCTGTTTTTT

j_call: TRBJ1-6
d_call: .
clone_size: .
v_call: TRBV7-2
cdr3_aa: CASSQNSPLHF
cdr3_nt: TGTGCCAGCAGCCAGAATTCACCCCTCCACTTT

j_call: TRBJ2-3
d_call: TRBD2
clone_size: few
v_call: TRBV7-2
cdr3_aa: CASSRTSGGLQRTQYF
cdr3_nt: TGTGCCAGCAGCCGGACTAGCGGGGGACTACAGCGTACGCAGTATTTT

j_call: TRBJ1-5
d_call: .
clone_size: .
v_call: TRBV7-8
cdr3_aa: CASSKADQPQHF
cdr3_nt: TGTGCCAGCAGCAAAGCGGATCAGCCCCAGCATTTT

j_call: TRBJ1-2
d_call: .
clone_size: once
v_call: TRBV2
cdr3_aa: CASSAPSPYGYTF
cdr3_nt: TGTGCCAGCAGTGCCCCCAGTCCCTATGGCTACACCTTC

j_call: TRBJ1-2
d_call: TRBD1
clone_size: once
v_call: TRBV3-1/TRBV3-2
cdr3_aa: CASSRQGANYGYTF
cdr3_nt: TGTGCCAGCAGCCGACAGGGGGCGAACTATGGCTACACCTTC

j_call: TRBJ1-3
d_call: TRBD1
clone_size: .
v_call: TRBV5-1
cdr3_aa: CASSLAMTGGIGNTIYF
cdr3_nt: TGCGCCAGCAGCTTGGCCATGACAGGGGGAATTGGAAACACCATATATTTT

j_call: TRBJ1-2
d_call: .
clone_size: .
v_call: TRBV7-3
cdr3_aa: CASSLGPGIYGYTF
cdr3_nt: TGTGCCAGCAGCTTAGGTCCAGGAATCTATGGCTACACCTTC

j_call: TRBJ1-1
d_call: TRBD1
clone_size: .
v_call: TRBV4-2
cdr3_aa: CASSLRQGTPNTEAFF
cdr3_nt: TGTGCCAGCAGCCTTCGACAGGGGACCCCGAACACTGAAGCTTTCTTT

j_call: TRBJ1-3
d_call: .
clone_size: .
v_call: TRBV7-2
cdr3_aa: CASSFLWSSGNTIYF
cdr3_nt: TGTGCCAGCAGCTTTTTATGGAGCTCTGGAAACACCATATATTTT

j_call: TRBJ2-3
d_call: .
clone_size: .
v_call: TRBV9
cdr3_aa: CASSSRQTDTQYF
cdr3_nt: TGTGCCAGCAGCAGTCGACAGACAGATACGCAGTATTTT

j_call: TRBJ1-3
d_call: .
clone_size: .
v_call: TRBV6-5
cdr3_aa: CASSYSTESINTIYF
cdr3_nt: TGTGCCAGCAGTTATTCGACGGAGTCGATAAACACCATATATTTT

j_call: TRBJ1-1
d_call: .
clone_size: .
v_call: TRBV6-5
cdr3_aa: CASSYPETEAFF
cdr3_nt: TGTGCCAGCAGTTACCCAGAAACTGAAGCTTTCTTT

j_call: TRBJ2-1
d_call: TRBD2
clone_size: .
v_call: TRBV5-5
cdr3_aa: CASSKGLAGGEYNEQFF
cdr3_nt: TGTGCCAGCAGCAAAGGACTAGCGGGGGGAGAATACAATGAGCAGTTCTTC

j_call: TRBJ2-7
d_call: .
clone_size: .
v_call: TRBV5-4
cdr3_aa: CASSLVSSYEQYF
cdr3_nt: TGTGCCAGCAGCTTGGTCAGCTCCTACGAGCAGTACTTC